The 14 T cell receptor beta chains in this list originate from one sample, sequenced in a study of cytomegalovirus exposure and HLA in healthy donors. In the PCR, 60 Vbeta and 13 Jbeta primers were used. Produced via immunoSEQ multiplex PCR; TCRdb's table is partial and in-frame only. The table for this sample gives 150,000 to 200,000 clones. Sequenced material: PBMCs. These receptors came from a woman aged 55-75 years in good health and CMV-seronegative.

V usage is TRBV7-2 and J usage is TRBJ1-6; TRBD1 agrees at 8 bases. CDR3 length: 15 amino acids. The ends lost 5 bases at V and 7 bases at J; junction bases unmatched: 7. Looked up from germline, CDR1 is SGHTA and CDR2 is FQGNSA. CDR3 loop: CASSLPDRANSPLHF. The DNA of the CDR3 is TGTGCCAGCAGCCTACCGGACAGGGCCAATTCACCCCTCCACTTT. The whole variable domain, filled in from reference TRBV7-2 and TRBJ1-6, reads GAGVSQSPSNKVTEKGKDVELRCDPISGHTALYWYRQSLGQGLEFLIYFQGNSAPDKSGLPSDRFSAERTGGSVSTLTIQRTQQEDSAVYLCASSLPDRANSPLHFGNGTRLTVT.

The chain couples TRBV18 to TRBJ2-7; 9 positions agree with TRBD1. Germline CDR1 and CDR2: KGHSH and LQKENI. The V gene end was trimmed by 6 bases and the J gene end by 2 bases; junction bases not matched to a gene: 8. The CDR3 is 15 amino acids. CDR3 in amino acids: CASSPGQGITYEQYF. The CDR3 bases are TGTGCCAGCTCCCCGGGACAGGGAATTACCTACGAGCAGTACTTC.

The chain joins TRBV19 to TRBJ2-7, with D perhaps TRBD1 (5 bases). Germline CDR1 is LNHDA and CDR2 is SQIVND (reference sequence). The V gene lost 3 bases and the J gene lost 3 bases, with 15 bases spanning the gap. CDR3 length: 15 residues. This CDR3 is CASSIAAGSFYEQYF. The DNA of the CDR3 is TGTGCCAGTAGTATCGCCGCAGGGTCTTTCTACGAGCAGTACTTC.

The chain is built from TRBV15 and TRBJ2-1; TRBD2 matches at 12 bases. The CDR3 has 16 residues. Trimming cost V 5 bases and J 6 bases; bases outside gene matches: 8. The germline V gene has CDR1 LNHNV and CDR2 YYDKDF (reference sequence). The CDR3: CATSSLRTSGANEQFF. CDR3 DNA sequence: TGTGCCACCAGCTCCCTTCGGACTAGCGGGGCCAATGAGCAGTTCTTC.

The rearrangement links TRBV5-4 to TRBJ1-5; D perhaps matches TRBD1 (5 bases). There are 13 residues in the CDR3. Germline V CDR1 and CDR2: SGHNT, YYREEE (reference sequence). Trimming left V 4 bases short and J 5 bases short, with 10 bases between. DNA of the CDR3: TGTGCCAGCAGCCCAGGGAACGATCAGCCCCAGCATTTT. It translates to CASSPGNDQPQHF.

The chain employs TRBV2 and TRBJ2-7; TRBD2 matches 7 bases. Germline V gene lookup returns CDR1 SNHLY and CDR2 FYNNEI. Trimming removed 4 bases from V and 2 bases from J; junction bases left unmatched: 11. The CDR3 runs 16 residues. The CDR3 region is CASSALGRGETYEQYF. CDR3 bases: TGTGCCAGCAGTGCTTTGGGACGGGGGGAAACCTACGAGCAGTACTTC.

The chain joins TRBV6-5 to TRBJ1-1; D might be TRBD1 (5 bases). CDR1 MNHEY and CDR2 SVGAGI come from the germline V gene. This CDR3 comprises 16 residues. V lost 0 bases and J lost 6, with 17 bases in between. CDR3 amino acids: CASSYSGLGGRAEAFF. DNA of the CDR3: TGTGCCAGCAGTTACTCGGGATTGGGGGGTCGCGCTGAAGCTTTCTTT.

As DNA, the CDR3 is TGTGCCAGCAGCTTGGCGTTGGTAGCGGGCCACACCGGGGAGCTGTTTTTT. This encodes CASSLALVAGHTGELFF. This sequence joins TRBV5-6 and TRBJ2-2; TRBD2 matches at 7 bases. J lost 3 bases, V lost 0 bases, and 8 bases had no gene match. Looked up from germline, CDR1 is SGHDT and CDR2 is YYEEEE. The CDR3 runs to 17 residues.

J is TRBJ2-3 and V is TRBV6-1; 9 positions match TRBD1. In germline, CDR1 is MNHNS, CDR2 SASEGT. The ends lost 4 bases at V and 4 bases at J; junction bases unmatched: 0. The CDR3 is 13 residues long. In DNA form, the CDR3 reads TGTGCCAGCAGTGGGACAGGGGCAGATACGCAGTATTTT. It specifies CASSGTGADTQYF.

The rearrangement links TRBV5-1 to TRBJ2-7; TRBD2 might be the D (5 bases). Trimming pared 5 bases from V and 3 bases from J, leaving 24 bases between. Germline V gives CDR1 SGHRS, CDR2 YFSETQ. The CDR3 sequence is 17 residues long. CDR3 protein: CASSSHLAWESRYEQYF. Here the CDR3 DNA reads TGCGCCAGCAGTTCCCATTTAGCGTGGGAGAGTCGCTACGAGCAGTACTTC.

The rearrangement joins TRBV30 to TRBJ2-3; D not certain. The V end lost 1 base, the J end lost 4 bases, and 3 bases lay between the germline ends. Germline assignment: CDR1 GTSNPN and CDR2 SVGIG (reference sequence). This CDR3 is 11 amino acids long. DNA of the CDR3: TGTGCCTGGAGTGCTGCAGATACGCAGTATTTT. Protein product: CAWSAADTQYF. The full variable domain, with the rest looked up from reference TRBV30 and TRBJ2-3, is SQTIHQWPATLVQPVGSPLSLECTVEGTSNPNLYWYRQAAGRGLQLLFYSVGIGQISSEVPQNLSASRPQDRQFILSSKKLLLSDSGFYLCAWSAADTQYFGPGTRLTVL.

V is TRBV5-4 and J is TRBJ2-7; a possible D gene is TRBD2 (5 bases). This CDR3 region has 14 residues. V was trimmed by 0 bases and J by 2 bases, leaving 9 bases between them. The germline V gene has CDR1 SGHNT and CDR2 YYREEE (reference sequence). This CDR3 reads CASSLAGVTYEQYF. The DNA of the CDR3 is TGTGCCAGCAGCTTGGCCGGGGTGACCTACGAGCAGTACTTC.

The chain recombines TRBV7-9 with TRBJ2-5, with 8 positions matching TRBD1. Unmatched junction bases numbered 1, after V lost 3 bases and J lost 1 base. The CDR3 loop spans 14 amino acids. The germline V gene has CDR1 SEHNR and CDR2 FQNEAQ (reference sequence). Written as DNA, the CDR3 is TGTGCCAGCAGCTTCACAGGGGGCCAAGAGACCCAGTACTTC. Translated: CASSFTGGQETQYF.

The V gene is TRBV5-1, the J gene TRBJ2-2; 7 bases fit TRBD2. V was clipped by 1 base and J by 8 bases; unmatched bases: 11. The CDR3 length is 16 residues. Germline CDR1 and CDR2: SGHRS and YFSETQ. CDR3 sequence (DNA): TGCGCCAGCAGCTTGAGGCTAGCGGAATTAGCAGGGGAGCTGTTTTTT. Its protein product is CASSLRLAELAGELFF.